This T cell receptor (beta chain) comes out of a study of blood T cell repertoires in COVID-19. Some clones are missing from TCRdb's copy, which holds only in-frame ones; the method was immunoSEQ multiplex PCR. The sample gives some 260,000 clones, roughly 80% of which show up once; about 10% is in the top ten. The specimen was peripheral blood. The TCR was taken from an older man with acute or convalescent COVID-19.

The CDR3 region is CASSDDSRNNQPQHF. CDR3 in DNA: TGTGCCAGCAGCGACGACAGCAGAAACAATCAGCCCCAGCATTTT. The V gene is TRBV6-5, the J gene TRBJ1-5; TRBD1 is a possible D gene (5 bases). The germline V gene encodes CDR1 MNHEY and CDR2 SVGAGI. The CDR3 is 15 residues long. Trimming removed 6 bases at V and 3 bases at J, with 15 bases between.